The next 3 T cell receptor beta chains were all read from a single sample in a study of blood T cell repertoires in COVID-19. Profiled with immunoSEQ multiplex PCR; TCRdb holds only in-frame clones, not every one. The repertoire includes some 47,000 clones, roughly 87% of them detected once, and 4.9% sits in the top ten. The material sequenced was peripheral blood. The receptors shown here come from a man aged 55-75 years with active COVID-19.

The chain joins TRBV6-5 to TRBJ2-3; 7 bases are a match to TRBD1. The germline V gene encodes CDR1 MNHEY and CDR2 SVGAGI. The junction had 9 bases not matched to a gene; V was cut back by 6 bases and J by 3 bases. The CDR3 is 15 amino acids. CDR3 loop: CASRFDRERTDTQYF. CDR3 nucleotides: TGTGCCAGCAGATTCGACAGGGAAAGGACAGATACGCAGTATTTT.

This chain connects TRBV12-3 or TRBV12-4 to TRBJ2-7; TRBD2 is a possible D gene (5 bases). V was clipped by 6 bases and J by 6 bases, with 15 bases between them. The CDR3 loop spans 13 amino acids. The chain's CDR3 is CASSSDSRGEQYF. In DNA, the CDR3 is TGTGCCAGCAGCTCGGACTCGAGAGGCGAGCAGTACTTC.

The chain links TRBV5-1 to TRBJ1-1, with D perhaps matching TRBD1 (5 bases). V was shortened by 4 bases and J by 1 base, with 8 bases between the two germline ends. Germline V gives CDR1 SGHRS, CDR2 YFSETQ. This CDR3 spans 13 amino acids. The CDR3 bases are TGCGCCAGCAGCCCCGGGGGGAACACTGAAGCTTTCTTT. Amino acids: CASSPGGNTEAFF.